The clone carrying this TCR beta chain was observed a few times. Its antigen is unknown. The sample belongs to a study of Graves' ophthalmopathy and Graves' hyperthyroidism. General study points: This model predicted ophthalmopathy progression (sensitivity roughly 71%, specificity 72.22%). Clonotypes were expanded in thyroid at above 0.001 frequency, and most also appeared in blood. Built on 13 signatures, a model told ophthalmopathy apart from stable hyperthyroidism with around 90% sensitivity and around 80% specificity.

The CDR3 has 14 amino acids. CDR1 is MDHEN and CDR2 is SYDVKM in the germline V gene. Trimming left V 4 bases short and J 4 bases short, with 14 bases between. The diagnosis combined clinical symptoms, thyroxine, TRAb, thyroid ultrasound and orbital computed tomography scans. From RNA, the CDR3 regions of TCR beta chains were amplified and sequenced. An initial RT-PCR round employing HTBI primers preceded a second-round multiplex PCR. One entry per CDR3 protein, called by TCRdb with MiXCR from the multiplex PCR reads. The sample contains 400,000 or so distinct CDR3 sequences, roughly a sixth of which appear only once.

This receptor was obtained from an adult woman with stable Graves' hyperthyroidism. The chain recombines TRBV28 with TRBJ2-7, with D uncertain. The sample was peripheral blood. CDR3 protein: CASSSHPTGYEQYF. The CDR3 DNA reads TGTGCCAGCAGTTCCCATCCGACTGGTTACGAGCAGTACTTC.